This note documents a single T cell receptor (beta chain) sequence. What it binds is not known. The data were taken from a study of T cell responses to AZD1222 COVID-19 vaccine. V trimming: 4 bases; J trimming: 11 bases; junction bases outside the gene matches: 5. This CDR3 contains 14 residues. Looked up from germline, CDR1 is LGHDT and CDR2 is YNNKEL (reference sequence). Here immunoSEQ multiplex PCR was the method, and the copy in TCRdb shows in-frame clones only, minus some. The sample holds 60,000 to 90,000 clones, about nine tenths seen once. Points from the study as a whole: Mostly white British, mostly female donors; authors suggested clonal diversity may be underestimated. Just a handful of AZD1222 recipients were seropositive at baseline.

The sample was peripheral blood, taken 28 days after the second AZD1222 dose. The TCR sequence derives from an adult who received the AZD1222 COVID-19 vaccine. The chain uses TRBV3-1 (or the pseudogene TRBV3-2) and TRBJ2-1; 13 positions match TRBD2. The CDR3 DNA is TGTGCCAGCAGCCCCGGGACTAGCGGGGTTAAGCAGTTCTTC. Translated, it gives CASSPGTSGVKQFF.